The 19 T cell receptor beta chains listed next were all sequenced from one sample in a study of cytomegalovirus exposure and HLA in healthy donors. The primer mix had 60 Vbeta and 13 Jbeta primers. The assay was immunoSEQ multiplex PCR, and TCRdb's table has in-frame clones only and misses some. Seen here are about 190,000 clones, 75% to 85% observed once, and the top ten hold roughly 1.5%. What was sequenced was PBMCs. These TCRs come from a woman between 50 and 59 years old in good health and CMV-seronegative.

This clone has just a few counts. CDR3 amino acids: CASSFAGQVPNEKLFF. The CDR3 nucleotides are TGTGCCAGCAGCTTCGCAGGACAGGTCCCAAATGAAAAACTGTTTTTT. The chain is built from TRBV5-5 and TRBJ1-4, with 7 nucleotides matching TRBD1. Germline-derived CDR1 and CDR2 are SGHKS and YYEKEE (reference sequence). J was trimmed by 5 bases and V by 2 bases; bases with no gene match: 9. The CDR3 loop spans 16 amino acids.

This rearrangement joins TRBV6-1 to TRBJ2-2; 7 bases agree with TRBD2. V shed 8 bases and J 7 bases; nucleotides not matched to a gene: 13. There are 15 residues in the CDR3. Germline V gene sequence: CDR1 MNHNS, CDR2 SASEGT. CDR3 amino acids: CASGGGTALYGELFF. The CDR3 DNA sequence: TGTGCCAGCGGGGGGGGGACCGCACTATACGGGGAGCTGTTTTTT.

CDR3 in DNA: TGTGCCAGCAGTGGACAGGGCGTTACAACTAATGAAAAACTGTTTTTT. It codes for CASSGQGVTTNEKLFF. This chain connects TRBV2 to TRBJ1-4; 7 nucleotides match TRBD1. This CDR3 is 16 amino acids long. The V segment lost 4 bases and the J segment 0 bases; nucleotides outside the gene matches: 5. Germline V lookup: CDR1 SNHLY, CDR2 FYNNEI.

The V gene is TRBV28, the J gene TRBJ2-1, with 12 bases identical to TRBD2. V gave up 2 bases and J gave up 6 bases; unmatched junction bases: 11. Germline CDR1 MDHEN, CDR2 SYDVKM. The CDR3 sequence is 18 residues long. CDR3 sequence: CASSLGLAGGPLTNEQFF. The CDR3 coding sequence is TGTGCCAGCAGTTTAGGGCTAGCGGGAGGGCCACTTACCAATGAGCAGTTCTTC.

The genes are TRBV5-1 and TRBJ2-1; 11 nucleotides match TRBD2. The trim removed 4 bases at V and 5 bases at J, leaving 5 bases unmatched. The CDR3 has 15 amino acids. Germline assignment: CDR1 SGHRS and CDR2 YFSETQ. In DNA form, the CDR3 reads TGCGCCAGCAGCATGACTAGCGGGACAAACAATGAGCAGTTCTTC. Its protein is CASSMTSGTNNEQFF.

V and J are TRBV29-1 and TRBJ1-5, with 7 bases fitting TRBD1. From germline, CDR1 is SQVTM and CDR2 ANQGSEA. This CDR3 region has 13 residues. Unmatched junction bases numbered 5, after V lost 6 bases and J lost 3 bases. The CDR3 loop reads CSVTGDFNQPQHF. Here the CDR3 DNA reads TGCAGCGTCACAGGGGACTTCAATCAGCCCCAGCATTTT. Based on the CDR3 plus reference TRBV29-1 and TRBJ1-5, the full variable domain is SAVISQKPSRDICQRGTSLTIQCQVDSQVTMMFWYRQQPGQSLTLIATANQGSEATYESGFVIDKFPISRPNLTFSTLTVSNMSPEDSSIYLCSVTGDFNQPQHFGDGTRLSIL.

This clone appeared a few times. The chain joins TRBV2 to TRBJ2-1; 13 bases are shared with TRBD2. In germline, CDR1 is SNHLY, CDR2 FYNNEI. The CDR3 totals 16 residues. Trimming cost V 4 bases and J 4 bases; bases outside gene matches: 4. In DNA form, the CDR3 reads TGTGCCAGCAGTGGACTAGCGGGGGGCCTATACAATGAGCAGTTCTTC. Its protein product is CASSGLAGGLYNEQFF.

This clone occurred once. The chain couples TRBV19 to TRBJ2-1, with 9 bases aligning to TRBD2. The germline gives CDR1 LNHDA, CDR2 SQIVND (reference sequence). The V and J ends lost 3 bases and 12 bases, in that order; junction bases with no gene match: 12. The CDR3 totals 15 residues. The CDR3 DNA sequence: TGTGCCAGTAGTATGGTGGCTAGCGGGGCATTGGTGCAGTTCTTC. This translates into CASSMVASGALVQFF.

The CDR3 DNA follows: TGTGCCAGCAGGGCACAGGGAGGGGAGTACGAGCAGTACTTC. Translating gives CASRAQGGEYEQYF. The V gene is TRBV2, the J gene TRBJ2-7; a weak D match, TRBD2 (7 bases). Looked up from germline, CDR1 is SNHLY and CDR2 is FYNNEI. Trimming shortened V by 6 bases and J by 4 bases, and 16 bases separated the two germline ends. This CDR3 has 14 residues.

This chain connects TRBV25-1 to TRBJ1-5; no clear D. Germline CDR1 MGHDK, CDR2 SYGVNS. V lost 3 bases and J lost 3, with 15 bases in between. This CDR3 has 16 amino acids. The CDR3 protein is CASSDSMGGPNQPQHF. CDR3 coding DNA: TGTGCCAGCAGTGACTCAATGGGTGGGCCCAATCAGCCCCAGCATTTT.

This chain uses TRBV27 with TRBJ1-5; 9 nucleotides match TRBD1. Germline V gene lookup returns CDR1 MNHEY and CDR2 SMNVEV (reference sequence). This CDR3 is built from 13 residues. V gave up 5 bases and J gave up 10 bases; unmatched junction bases: 6. CDR3 sequence (DNA): TGTGCCAGCAGTCCTACAGGGGGCACACCCCAGCATTTT. Protein: CASSPTGGTPQHF.

This sequence joins TRBV5-1 and TRBJ2-4; 11 bases agree with TRBD1. J lost 9 bases, V lost 4 bases, and 9 bases had no gene match. CDR3 length: 15 amino acids. Germline V gives CDR1 SGHRS, CDR2 YFSETQ. The CDR3 loop reads CASSIGQGAVSIQYF. The CDR3, as DNA: TGCGCCAGCAGCATCGGACAGGGGGCGGTGAGCATTCAGTACTTC.

V and J are TRBV11-3 and TRBJ2-6, with 8 bases lining up with TRBD1. The germline V gene encodes CDR1 SGHNT and CDR2 YENEEA. The CDR3 has 15 amino acids. The J segment lost 5 bases and the V segment lost 1 base, leaving 1 base of the junction unmatched. CDR3 region: CASSLGQGRANVLTF. CDR3 sequence (DNA): TGTGCCAGCAGCTTAGGACAGGGGAGGGCCAACGTCCTGACTTTC.

The table lists this clone with a few counts. This chain uses TRBV5-8 with TRBJ2-3; TRBD2 aligns across 10 bases. Germline lookup yields CDR1 SGHTS and CDR2 YDEGEE. With 4 bases clipped from V and 3 bases from J, the junction kept 14 bases outside the gene matches. CDR3 length: 18 amino acids. CDR3 amino acids: CASSLWSGGAGRTDTQYF. The CDR3, as DNA: TGTGCCAGCAGCCTCTGGAGCGGGGGGGCAGGGAGGACAGATACGCAGTATTTT. Looking up the rest from reference TRBV5-8 and TRBJ2-3 gives the full variable domain: EAGVTQSPTHLIKTRGQQATLRCSPISGHTSVYWYQQALGLGLQFLLWYDEGEERNRGNFPPRFSGRQFPNYSSELNVNALELEDSALYLCASSLWSGGAGRTDTQYFGPGTRLTVL.

V gene TRBV7-2 combines with J gene TRBJ2-7, with 9 bases aligning to TRBD2. Losses at the gene ends were 5 bases for V and 8 bases for J; bases not matched to a gene: 13. The CDR3 consists of 15 residues. Germline CDR1 reads SGHTA; CDR2 reads FQGNSA. The CDR3 loop reads CASSAAPSGIIQQYF. The CDR3 DNA follows: TGTGCCAGCAGCGCAGCCCCTAGCGGGATAATTCAGCAGTACTTC.

This clone has a handful of counts. This chain connects TRBV7-8 to TRBJ2-7, with 10 bases identical to TRBD1. CDR3 size: 14 residues. V trimming: 3 bases; J trimming: 3 bases; junction bases outside the gene matches: 2. Germline V lookup: CDR1 SGHVS, CDR2 FQNEAQ. The chain's CDR3 is CASSLTGGFYEQYF. CDR3 sequence (DNA): TGTGCCAGCAGCTTGACAGGGGGCTTCTACGAGCAGTACTTC. The entire variable domain, with the rest obtained from reference TRBV7-8 and TRBJ2-7, is as follows: GAGVSQSPRYKVAKRGQDVALRCDPISGHVSLFWYQQALGQGPEFLTYFQNEAQLDKSGLPSDRFFAERPEGSVSTLKIQRTQQEDSAVYLCASSLTGGFYEQYFGPGTRLTVT.

CDR3 region: CASKRTQFRGYTF. DNA for the CDR3: TGTGCCAGCAAACGGACACAGTTTAGGGGCTACACCTTC. The V gene is TRBV28, the J gene TRBJ1-2; D may be TRBD1 (5 bases). V dropped 7 bases and J dropped 8 bases, with 17 bases sitting between them. The CDR3 is 13 amino acids. CDR1 and CDR2 from the germline V gene are MDHEN and SYDVKM.

This sequence joins TRBV9 and TRBJ2-5; 12 nucleotides line up with TRBD1. The end of the DNA aligns better with TRBJ2-7, so the J call may be wrong. The germline V gene has CDR1 SGDLS and CDR2 YYNGEE. CDR3 length: 15 amino acids. The CDR3 reads CASSAGTGGFYEQYF. The CDR3 DNA reads TGTGCCAGCAGCGCCGGGACAGGGGGCTTCTACGAGCAGTACTTC.

The V gene is TRBV5-4, the J gene TRBJ2-5; the D gene is possibly TRBD1 (6 bases). The J call could be wrong; TRBJ2-7 is a better fit for the DNA end. The CDR3 has 18 amino acids. Germline loops: CDR1 SGHNT, CDR2 YYREEE (reference sequence). This CDR3 reads CASSLDEGVLDGSYEQYF. CDR3 in DNA: TGTGCCAGCAGCTTGGATGAGGGGGTGTTGGACGGATCCTACGAGCAGTACTTC.